This T cell receptor (beta chain) was sequenced in a study of cytomegalovirus exposure and HLA in healthy donors (dated 2017 in TCRdb). Broadly, across the study: The 700 or so repertoires of the first cohort and the roughly 120 validation repertoires were produced on the same platform, according to a later analysis. The study aimed to test whether cataloging public T cell receptors could reveal signatures of past pathogen exposure. A separate validation cohort of over 95 different subjects was used in addition to the 666-subject first cohort. The study combined high-throughput TCR immunosequencing, statistical association of individual TCRs with disease status, and machine learning to predict cytomegalovirus infection status.

Comment on this clone: Its antigen is unknown. Base quality data are lacking; no much larger clone is found one base away.

The full study reports these points: The validation cohort had no HLA typing available for a later analysis, so co-occurrence within that cohort was assessed over all 130 or so repertoires. The study listed around 160 TCR beta chains as associated with cytomegalovirus. The authors suggested that the approach could potentially be generalized to other disease states and immunological phenotypes. The classifier was reported to diagnose cytomegalovirus status with high specificity and sensitivity in both the original and validation cohorts. Across donors, most TCR sequences were observed very rarely, whereas some public TCRs were present in many individuals. A later analysis found that TCRs clustered in the first cohort also tended to co-occur in the 120 validation repertoires, with 94% of cluster scores above 0. In vitro tests confirmed that three of the cytomegalovirus-associated TCR beta chains recognize cytomegalovirus antigens.

CDR1 and CDR2 were assigned from the germline V gene as KGHSH and LQKENI. The CDR3, cysteine through phenylalanine, is 19 amino acids long. The entry retains the CDR3 DNA only, 57 bases that are in frame from base 1. After removal of 2 bases from V and 1 base from J, the junction retains 9 bases not matched to a gene. The library was obtained by the immunoSEQ multiplex PCR assay. The original methods were these. A statistical classification framework was built for diagnosing cytomegalovirus status from the catalog of TCR beta chain sequences. Imported from immuneACCESS, the table was reduced by TCRdb to in-frame sequences with V and J called. These copies leave out some clones; in studies compared against another copy, an unresolved V gene accounts for under half, and the cause of the remainder is not known. That table furnishes V, J and clone size, whereas the DNA furnished D and trimming. In all, the sample holds roughly 310,000 clones, and approximately 91% of those were seen once. The ten largest clones represent about 0.96% of the sample.

Donors formed part of the validation cohort, which comprised 120 subjects and was distinct from the first cohort of under 850 subjects. The sequencing sample was made of PBMCs. Recombination linked TRBV18 to TRBJ2-3, with 13 middle bases fitting TRBD2. The source of this sequence is a man aged 25-45 years in good health and CMV-seronegative. At the DNA level, the sequence is TGTGCCAGCTCACCAAACGGACTAGCGGGGGAAAGCCGCACAGATACGCAGTATTTT. It is translated as CASSPNGLAGESRTDTQYF.